The 23 T cell receptor beta chains presented below share a single source sample, sequenced in a study of T cell responses to AZD1222 COVID-19 vaccine. Clones were read by immunoSEQ multiplex PCR, and TCRdb kept only the in-frame ones, dropping some. Altogether around 150,000 clones are present, about 91% being singletons, with the ten largest covering roughly 2%. Sequenced here: peripheral blood, sampled on day 0 of AZD1222 vaccination. Source of these receptors: an adult in good health.

This clone was seen a single time. V is TRBV7-3 and J is TRBJ2-1; D remains ambiguous. The ends were cut back, 2 bases at V and 8 bases at J, with 10 bases in the middle. The germline V gene has CDR1 SGHTA and CDR2 FQGTGA. The CDR3 is 13 amino acids. The CDR3 nucleotides read TGTGCCAGCAGCTTAGTTCGCGGTGATGAGCAGTTCTTC. It encodes CASSLVRGDEQFF.

J is TRBJ2-3 and V is TRBV12-3 or TRBV12-4; the D is unclear. The CDR3 is made up of 11 amino acids. Trimming cost V 0 bases and J 5 bases, with 0 bases left between them. The CDR3 region is CASSLADTQYF. In nucleotides, the CDR3 is TGTGCCAGCAGTTTAGCAGATACGCAGTATTTT.

This clone showed up just once. The chain couples TRBV7-9 to TRBJ2-7; 12 bases line up with TRBD1. CDR1 and CDR2 (germline): SEHNR, FQNEAQ (reference sequence). CDR3 length equals 17 residues. Trimming cost V 5 bases and J 0 bases; bases outside gene matches: 8. CDR3 nucleotides: TGTGCCAGCAGCCCGGGGGGGACAGGGGGCTTCTCCTACGAGCAGTACTTC. This sequence encodes CASSPGGTGGFSYEQYF.

This chain joins TRBV5-4 and TRBJ2-3; 8 bases align to TRBD2. The V gene end was trimmed by 5 bases and the J gene end by 1 base; junction bases not matched to a gene: 12. This CDR3 comprises 17 residues. Germline values: CDR1 SGHNT, CDR2 YYREEE (reference sequence). CDR3 sequence (DNA): TGTGCCAGCAGTAGACCAGGAGCGGGAGTAGGCACAGATACGCAGTATTTT. This sequence encodes CASSRPGAGVGTDTQYF.

There are a few counts of this clone. The V call is TRBV7-9, the J call TRBJ2-3, with 7 positions matching TRBD1. The CDR3 is 15 residues long. V shed 5 bases and J 4 bases; nucleotides not matched to a gene: 9. Germline CDR1 SEHNR, CDR2 FQNEAQ (reference sequence). In nucleotides, the CDR3 is TGTGCCAGCAGCGCCGAGGGGGCCAATCCAGATACGCAGTATTTT. Its protein is CASSAEGANPDTQYF.

The chain is built from TRBV6-5 and TRBJ1-4; D call uncertain. The CDR3 has 13 amino acids. The germline V gene has CDR1 MNHEY and CDR2 SVGAGI. Trimming removed 6 bases at V and 1 base at J, with 6 bases between. CDR3 sequence reads: CASSLRTNEKLFF. CDR3 DNA: TGTGCCAGCAGCCTTAGAACTAATGAAAAACTGTTTTTT.

J is TRBJ2-1 and V is TRBV6-5; 7 nucleotides align to TRBD1. The V gene end was trimmed by 6 bases and the J gene end by 2 bases; junction bases not matched to a gene: 4. The CDR3 contains 14 residues. From germline, CDR1 is MNHEY and CDR2 SVGAGI. For the CDR3, the DNA is TGTGCCAGCAGCGAGGGGGCTGCCTACAATGAGCAGTTCTTC. Its translation is CASSEGAAYNEQFF.

The rearrangement links TRBV4-1 to TRBJ1-3; D gene ambiguous. Germline CDR1 is MGHRA and CDR2 is YSYEKL. The CDR3 loop spans 14 amino acids. Trimming left V 0 bases short and J 5 bases short, with 8 bases between. This CDR3 is CASSQDNTRNTIYF. The CDR3 DNA is TGCGCCAGCAGCCAAGATAACACCCGAAACACCATATATTTT.

The genes are TRBV28 and TRBJ2-5; D remains ambiguous. Per the germline V gene, CDR1 is MDHEN and CDR2 is SYDVKM. CDR3 length: 14 residues. V lost 3 bases and J 5 bases, leaving 13 bases between the germline ends. For the CDR3, the DNA is TGTGCCAGCAGTTTTTCTGGCAAGCGCGAGACCCAGTACTTC. Translation gives CASSFSGKRETQYF.

The genes are TRBV29-1 and TRBJ2-7, with D tentatively TRBD1 (5 bases). The CDR3 covers 14 residues. Trimming took off 5 bases at V and 0 bases at J, with 14 bases between the two ends. From germline, CDR1 is SQVTM and CDR2 ANQGSEA. The CDR3 loop is CSVNSAQGSYEQYF. CDR3 coding DNA: TGCAGCGTTAATTCCGCCCAGGGCTCCTACGAGCAGTACTTC.

The chain employs TRBV2 and TRBJ2-7, with 10 bases aligning to TRBD1. This CDR3 spans 15 amino acids. CDR1 is SNHLY and CDR2 is FYNNEI in the germline V gene. The trim removed 5 bases at V and 5 bases at J, leaving 9 bases unmatched. The CDR3 bases are TGTGCCAGCAGTCAGAACCGGGACAGGGGCCACGAGCAGTACTTC. It encodes CASSQNRDRGHEQYF.

V usage is TRBV7-2 and J usage is TRBJ2-3, with D maybe TRBD2 (6 bases). Germline V CDR1 and CDR2: SGHTA, FQGNSA. The CDR3 loop spans 15 amino acids. V gave up 1 base and J gave up 4 bases, with 12 bases separating them. The CDR3 region is CASSLGYSGSDTQYF. Here the CDR3 DNA reads TGTGCCAGCAGCTTAGGATATAGCGGCTCAGATACGCAGTATTTT.

This chain uses TRBV5-1 with TRBJ1-3, with D perhaps matching TRBD1 (5 bases). Trimming removed 4 bases from V and 1 base from J, with 9 bases in between. Per germline, CDR1 SGHRS and CDR2 YFSETQ. The CDR3 runs 14 residues. CDR3 sequence: CASSRQGSGNTIYF. CDR3 sequence (DNA): TGCGCCAGCAGCCGCCAGGGATCTGGAAACACCATATATTTT.

The genes are TRBV13 and TRBJ2-7; D possibly corresponds to TRBD2 (6 bases). Germline CDR1 is PRHDT and CDR2 is FYEKMQ (reference sequence). The ends were cut back, 5 bases at V and 4 bases at J, with 12 bases in the middle. The CDR3 has 13 amino acids. CDR3 nucleotides: TGTGCCAGCAGCCCCGGGACTCCGTACGAGCAGTACTTC. As protein: CASSPGTPYEQYF.

The chain combines TRBV2 with TRBJ1-4; D perhaps matches TRBD1 (6 bases). The V and J ends lost 6 bases and 8 bases respectively, with 13 bases between them. This CDR3 has 13 amino acids. Per the germline V gene, CDR1 is SNHLY and CDR2 is FYNNEI. Written as DNA, the CDR3 is TGTGCCAGCAGGGTAGGACAGTACGAAAAACTGTTTTTT. Translation: CASRVGQYEKLFF.

The chain uses TRBV9 and TRBJ2-1, with 8 nucleotides matching TRBD2. Germline CDR1 is SGDLS and CDR2 is YYNGEE. CDR3 length: 17 amino acids. V gave up 0 bases and J gave up 0 bases; unmatched junction bases: 5. The CDR3 DNA reads TGTGCCAGCAGCGTAGGGGCTAGCGGGCACTCCTACAATGAGCAGTTCTTC. Translation: CASSVGASGHSYNEQFF.

This clone was detected only once. The CDR3 sequence: CASSFQANYGYTF. CDR3 DNA sequence: TGTGCCAGCAGCTTCCAAGCTAACTATGGCTACACCTTC. This sequence joins TRBV7-8 and TRBJ1-2; D is undetermined. The CDR3 consists of 13 residues. With 3 bases removed from V and 0 bases from J, the gap between germline ends came to 5 bases. Germline V gene data show CDR1 as SGHVS and CDR2 as FQNEAQ.

This chain uses TRBV12-3 or TRBV12-4 with TRBJ1-6; D might be TRBD1 (6 bases). Trimming left V 8 bases short and J 9 bases short, with 14 bases between. The CDR3 totals 13 residues. The CDR3 reads CASGRDTRSPLHF. The CDR3 nucleotides are TGTGCCAGCGGCCGGGACACGCGTTCACCCCTCCACTTT.

The rearrangement uses TRBV11-2 and TRBJ2-1; D remains ambiguous. Trimming removed 5 bases from V and 7 bases from J, with 12 bases in between. The CDR3 has 13 residues. The germline CDR1 and CDR2 sequences are SGHAT and FQNNGV. The CDR3 nucleotides read TGTGCCAGCAGCCAAGGCCTCGTAAATGAGCAGTTCTTC. It encodes CASSQGLVNEQFF.

The genes are TRBV6-5 and TRBJ2-3; either TRBD1 or TRBD2 may supply D (5 bases each). Trimming left V 5 bases short and J 11 bases short, with 20 bases between. The CDR3 runs to 14 residues. Germline V gene lookup returns CDR1 MNHEY and CDR2 SVGAGI. CDR3 nucleotides: TGTGCCAGCAGTAGCCGGGGCTTCCAAGGGCGGCAGTATTTT. It encodes CASSSRGFQGRQYF.

The chain couples TRBV29-1 to TRBJ1-6; 10 positions agree with TRBD1. This CDR3 spans 13 amino acids. After removal of 4 bases from V and 6 bases from J, the junction contained 0 bases not matched to a gene. Germline V gene data show CDR1 as SQVTM and CDR2 as ANQGSEA. The CDR3 here is CSVGDRGNSPLHF. The CDR3 DNA reads as TGCAGCGTTGGGGACAGGGGTAATTCACCCCTCCACTTT.

The count of this clone is one. The chain employs TRBV2 and TRBJ1-2, with no clear D. This CDR3 region has 13 residues. Germline V gene lookup returns CDR1 SNHLY and CDR2 FYNNEI. V lost 3 bases and J 13 bases, leaving 18 bases between the germline ends. CDR3 bases: TGTGCCAGCAGTGACCCCGGGGTAGGGAAGCTCACCTTC. It translates to CASSDPGVGKLTF.

In DNA, the CDR3 is TGCGCCAGCAGAATCCCCCAGGGGAGGGGAAGACTAGCCAAAAACATTCAGTACTTC. As protein: CASRIPQGRGRLAKNIQYF. V gene TRBV23-1 combines with J gene TRBJ2-4; D may be TRBD2 (7 bases). TRBV23-1 is filed as an ORF, its function uncertain. The CDR3 loop spans 19 amino acids. Trimming stripped 6 bases from V and 0 bases from J, with 24 bases between.